One and the same sample provided the 12 T cell receptor beta chains below, sequenced in a study of cytomegalovirus exposure and HLA in healthy donors. The study ran its PCR with 60 Vbeta and 13 Jbeta primers. The assay was immunoSEQ multiplex PCR, and TCRdb's table has in-frame clones only and misses some. The sample has about 160,000 clones; about three quarters are singletons. The sample taken for sequencing was PBMCs. These receptors were collected from a woman in her forties in good health and CMV-seronegative.

This clone has a single count. The chain joins TRBV28 to TRBJ1-6; D call uncertain. The V and J ends lost 2 bases and 6 bases respectively, with 5 bases between them. The germline V gene encodes CDR1 MDHEN and CDR2 SYDVKM. The CDR3 has 13 amino acids. The chain's CDR3 is CASSLQSNSPLHF. CDR3 in DNA: TGTGCCAGCAGTTTACAGTCTAATTCACCCCTCCACTTT. The full variable domain, with the rest looked up from reference TRBV28 and TRBJ1-6, is DVKVTQSSRYLVKRTGEKVFLECVQDMDHENMFWYRQDPGLGLRLIYFSYDVKMKEKGDIPEGYSVSREKKERFSLILESASTNQTSMYLCASSLQSNSPLHFGNGTRLTVT.

This chain joins TRBV2 and TRBJ1-2; 8 bases align to TRBD1. The CDR3 totals 13 residues. V shed 6 bases, J shed 4 bases, and the junction held 4 bases outside the gene matches. CDR1 and CDR2 (germline): SNHLY, FYNNEI. The CDR3 DNA is TGTGCCAGCAGGGACAGGGAAACCTATGGCTACACCTTC. It translates to CASRDRETYGYTF.

The chain has TRBV7-2 and TRBJ2-5, with D tentatively TRBD2 (6 bases). The CDR3 consists of 17 residues. Germline V gene lookup returns CDR1 SGHTA and CDR2 FQGNSA. Trimming took off 0 bases at V and 2 bases at J, with 16 bases between the two ends. As DNA, the CDR3 is TGTGCCAGCAGCTTAGCCGACCCGTGGGGGGATCAAGAGACCCAGTACTTC. As protein: CASSLADPWGDQETQYF.

The chain uses TRBV6-6 and TRBJ2-1; D is perhaps TRBD1 (6 bases). V lost 8 bases and J 6 bases, leaving 11 bases between the germline ends. Looked up from germline, CDR1 is MNHNY and CDR2 is SVGAGI (reference sequence). CDR3 size: 12 residues. CDR3 nucleotide sequence: TGTGCCAGCCGGGACATCACCAATGAGCAGTTCTTC. It is translated as CASRDITNEQFF.

The chain joins TRBV4-1 to TRBJ2-1; 8 bases are a match to TRBD2. The ends lost 0 bases at V and 6 bases at J; junction bases unmatched: 10. The CDR3 is 17 amino acids. Germline CDR1 is MGHRA and CDR2 is YSYEKL. The CDR3 nucleotides read TGCGCCAGCAGCCAAGAGGGGTATAGCGGGGCTCCCAATGAGCAGTTCTTC. Translated, it gives CASSQEGYSGAPNEQFF.

The chain has TRBV4-1 and TRBJ2-1; 7 bases fit TRBD2. Germline V gene lookup returns CDR1 MGHRA and CDR2 YSYEKL. V was clipped by 0 bases and J by 6 bases; unmatched bases: 8. CDR3 length: 16 residues. As DNA, the CDR3 is TGCGCCAGCAGCCAAGAGGGGCTAGCGGCTAGCAATGAGCAGTTCTTC. Its protein product is CASSQEGLAASNEQFF.

V is TRBV28 and J is TRBJ1-3; no firm D call. V dropped 7 bases and J dropped 4 bases, with 17 bases sitting between them. CDR1 is MDHEN, CDR2 SYDVKM, per germline. The CDR3 runs to 15 residues. The chain's CDR3 is CASTLGGGRGNTIYF. The DNA for the CDR3 is TGTGCCAGCACCTTGGGCGGAGGGCGAGGAAACACCATATATTTT.

The chain has TRBV18 and TRBJ1-2; 12 bases align to TRBD1. Trimming cost V 3 bases and J 4 bases; bases outside gene matches: 9. The germline V gene has CDR1 KGHSH and CDR2 LQKENI. The CDR3 has 17 residues. CDR3 DNA sequence: TGTGCCAGCTCACCGGGGACAGGGGGCCTTAGTGGCTATGGCTACACCTTC. Amino acids: CASSPGTGGLSGYGYTF.

The V and J genes are TRBV5-6 and TRBJ1-2; D unresolved. The germline V gene encodes CDR1 SGHDT and CDR2 YYEEEE. With 1 base removed from V and 1 base from J, the gap between germline ends came to 8 bases. The CDR3 spans 14 residues. CDR3 sequence reads: CASSLYRINYGYTF. The CDR3 nucleotides are TGTGCCAGCAGCTTGTACAGAATTAACTATGGCTACACCTTC.

The CDR3 sequence: CASSEYVAGLDTEAFF. In DNA form, the CDR3 reads TGTGCCAGCAGTGAATACGTCGCGGGCTTGGACACTGAAGCTTTCTTT. The chain employs TRBV2 and TRBJ1-1; D gene uncertain. The CDR3 is 16 amino acids. Trimming removed 2 bases at V and 3 bases at J, with 16 bases between. From germline, CDR1 is SNHLY and CDR2 FYNNEI.

This chain joins TRBV7-9 and TRBJ1-1; D remains unclear. The germline CDR1 and CDR2 sequences are SEHNR and FQNEAQ (reference sequence). Trimming removed 5 bases at V and 11 bases at J, with 15 bases between. The CDR3 consists of 12 residues. This CDR3 reads CASSPARFNAFF. The DNA for the CDR3 is TGTGCCAGCAGCCCCGCGCGGTTCAACGCTTTCTTT.

This clone appeared once. V usage is TRBV11-1 and J usage is TRBJ2-7, with 8 bases identical to TRBD1. This CDR3 is built from 16 residues. Per the germline V gene, CDR1 is SGHAT and CDR2 is FQDESV (reference sequence). Losses at the gene ends were 1 base for V and 0 bases for J; bases not matched to a gene: 5. DNA of the CDR3: TGTGCCAGCAGCTTAGGACAGGGGACTTCCTCCTACGAGCAGTACTTC. This translates into CASSLGQGTSSYEQYF.